This is a list of T cell receptor beta chains from one sample in a study of T-cell reconstitution after alpha-beta-depleted transplantation in children. TCRdb itself ran the PCR reads through MiXCR, one entry per CDR3 protein. The top ten clones hold about 5% of a sample with 250,000 or so distinct CDR3 sequences, more than 20% of them seen once. Sample: PBMCs, mostly from graft donor cells, taken 360 days after TCRalphabeta/CD19-depleted stem cell transplant. The origin of the receptors is a female patient aged 2 to 10 who had a stem cell transplant for congenital amegakaryocytic thrombocytopenia, so the T cells may come from the graft donor. CDR3s include the opening cysteine and the closing phenylalanine or tryptophan. A D gene is named only where the DNA matches it firmly. Expanded clones get a size class; other rows say once, few or many, or leave the size out.

16,-,TRBJ2-5,-,TRBV6-2/TRBV6-3,TGTGCCAGCAGTTACTCGGGCGGACCCGAAAGAGAGACCCAGTACTTC,CASSYSGGPERETQYF
17,TRBD2,TRBJ2-3,-,TRBV5-6,TGTGCCAGCAGCTTGGTCGGACTAGCGGGGGACACAGATACGCAGTATTTT,CASSLVGLAGDTDTQYF
15,TRBD1,TRBJ2-5,many,TRBV12-3/TRBV12-4,TGTGCCAGCAGCTCCGGGACAGGGGCTGGAGAGACCCAGTACTTC,CASSSGTGAGETQYF
14,-,TRBJ2-7,many,TRBV29-1,TGCAGCGTTGAAGAGACCGGACTCGGCTACGAGCAGTACTTC,CSVEETGLGYEQYF
14,-,TRBJ2-2,few,TRBV29-1,TGCAGCGTTGAGACCTCCCGGGGTACCGGGGAGCTGTTTTTT,CSVETSRGTGELFF
11,-,TRBJ2-2,few,TRBV4-1,TGCGCCAGCAGCCAAAGCCGGGAGCTGTTTTTT,CASSQSRELFF
14,-,TRBJ2-2,-,TRBV7-9,TGTGCCAGCAGCCTAGGGCCGGACACCGGGGAGCTGTTTTTT,CASSLGPDTGELFF
14,TRBD1,TRBJ2-7,-,TRBV20-1,TGCAGTGCTGTGGGACAGTACTCCACATACGAGCAGTACTTC,CSAVGQYSTYEQYF
15,-,TRBJ2-2,-,TRBV2,TGTGCCAGCAGTTGGGACGGGACGAACACCGGGGAGCTGTTTTTT,CASSWDGTNTGELFF
17,-,TRBJ2-7,few,TRBV9,TGTGCCAGCAGCGAGGCCGACGGACAGCCCGACGCCTACGAGCAGTACTTC,CASSEADGQPDAYEQYF
13,-,TRBJ2-2,few,TRBV24-1,TGTGCCACCAGTGATTCCCCGCGGGGGGAGCTGTTTTTT,CATSDSPRGELFF
15,TRBD2,TRBJ2-1,few,TRBV5-1,TGCGCCAGCAGCTTGATAGCGGGCTCCCCCAATGAGCAGTTCTTC,CASSLIAGSPNEQFF
16,TRBD2,TRBJ2-1,few,TRBV10-3,TGTGCCATCAGTTACTCCCCTAGCGGGGGTTTCAATGAGCAGTTCTTC,CAISYSPSGGFNEQFF
14,-,TRBJ1-4,-,TRBV20-1,TGCAGTGCTAGAGACGGGTTGAGTAATGAAAAACTGTTTTTT,CSARDGLSNEKLFF
21,TRBD1,TRBJ2-7,few,TRBV11-2,TGTGCCAGCAGCTTAGAGCGGAGAGGCCTATTCCGGGACAGGGAGCCCTACGAGCAGTACTTC,CASSLERRGLFRDREPYEQYF
13,-,TRBJ1-4,many,TRBV29-1,TGCAGCGTTGGTCTCCGGTTTAATGAAAAACTGTTTTTT,CSVGLRFNEKLFF
13,-,TRBJ1-4,-,TRBV2,TGTGCCAGCAGTGCCACCCTCCTGGAAAAACTGTTTTTT,CASSATLLEKLFF
15,-,TRBJ1-6,-,TRBV20-1,TGCAGTGCTAGAAGGGGTAGCTCCTATAATTCACCCCTCCACTTT,CSARRGSSYNSPLHF
13,TRBD1,TRBJ2-5,many,TRBV12-3/TRBV12-4,TGTGCCAGCAGTTCGGACAGGGCAGAGACCCAGTACTTC,CASSSDRAETQYF
15,TRBD1,TRBJ2-3,few,TRBV28,TGTGCCAGCAGTCTAGACAGGGCCAGTATGGATACGCAGTATTTT,CASSLDRASMDTQYF
14,TRBD2,TRBJ2-3,once,TRBV15,TGTGCCACCAGCAGAGATCCGGCGGGGGGTACGCAGTATTTT,CATSRDPAGGTQYF
15,-,TRBJ2-1,-,TRBV7-9,TGTGCCAGCAGCCGCCCCGCCCTAGGGCACAATGAGCAGTTCTTC,CASSRPALGHNEQFF
15,-,TRBJ1-4,many,TRBV12-3/TRBV12-4,TGTGCCAGCAAGCTCAATAGTGCAACTAATGAAAAACTGTTTTTT,CASKLNSATNEKLFF
14,TRBD2,TRBJ2-1,few,TRBV20-1,TGCAGTGTCCAGCGGGGTAGCTCCTACAATGAGCAGTTCTTC,CSVQRGSSYNEQFF
14,-,TRBJ1-5,many,TRBV28,TGTGCCAGCACTACCCATGGGGGCAATCAGCCCCAGCATTTT,CASTTHGGNQPQHF
18,-,TRBJ2-6,-,TRBV4-1,TGCGCCAGCATCCAATTCAGGGGGGGATTATCTGGGGCCAACGTCCTGACTTTC,CASIQFRGGLSGANVLTF
18,-,TRBJ1-3,-,TRBV7-6,TGTGCCAGCAGCTTAGTGGGACCAGAGAGCATCTCTGGAAACACCATATATTTT,CASSLVGPESISGNTIYF
12,-,TRBJ1-4,-,TRBV29-1,TGCAGCGCCGGGGCGACTAATGAAAAACTGTTTTTT,CSAGATNEKLFF
13,-,TRBJ2-2,once,TRBV5-1,TGCGCCAGCAGCCGTCGGGACGCCGGGGAGCTGTTTTTT,CASSRRDAGELFF
16,-,TRBJ1-2,-,TRBV5-1,TGCGCCAGCAGCTTGGTTGGGGGCGCCTCGGGCTATGGCTACACCTTC,CASSLVGGASGYGYTF
13,-,TRBJ1-2,-,TRBV15,TGTGCCACCAGCAGAGAATTTGTCTATGGCTACACCTTC,CATSREFVYGYTF
15,-,TRBJ2-1,-,TRBV12-3/TRBV12-4,TGTGCCAGCAGTTTCTTCCGACAGAGCTACAATGAGCAGTTCTTC,CASSFFRQSYNEQFF
14,-,TRBJ2-7,-,TRBV4-2,TGTGCCAGCAGCCAAGTTAATGTCTCCTACGAGCAGTACTTC,CASSQVNVSYEQYF
12,-,TRBJ2-2,once,TRBV7-2,TGTGCCAGTGCCTTTTACACCGGGGAGCTGTTTTTT,CASAFYTGELFF
13,-,TRBJ1-1,once,TRBV15,TGTGCCACCAGCAAAAACCGGGACACCCTACCCTTCTTT,CATSKNRDTLPFF
14,-,TRBJ2-7,-,TRBV6-2/TRBV6-3,TGTGCCAGCAGTTACTCGCGGGGCATATACGAGCAGTACTTC,CASSYSRGIYEQYF
16,-,TRBJ2-7,few,TRBV4-1,TGCGCCAGCAGCCAAGATCTGGGTATTCTGGTCTACGAGCAGTACTTC,CASSQDLGILVYEQYF
16,-,TRBJ2-3,few,TRBV11-2,TGTGCCAGCAGCTTAGTCCCAGAGACCTTCACAGATACGCAGTATTTT,CASSLVPETFTDTQYF
16,-,TRBJ1-1,-,TRBV4-1,TGCGCCAGCAGCCAAGCAGGGTACAGCATGAACACTGAAGCTTTCTTT,CASSQAGYSMNTEAFF
12,-,TRBJ2-1,-,TRBV20-1,TGCAGTGCTAGTTGGGGAGTTAATGAGCAGTTCTTC,CSASWGVNEQFF
14,TRBD1,TRBJ2-1,-,TRBV30,TGTGCCTGTCGTACCGGGACAGGATACAATGAGCAGTTCTTC,CACRTGTGYNEQFF
12,TRBD2,TRBJ2-1,few,TRBV6-2/TRBV6-3,TGTGCCAGCAGCGGACTAGGTATTGAGCAGTTCTTC,CASSGLGIEQFF
18,-,TRBJ2-3,-,TRBV20-1,TGCAGTGCTAGACCTCACCCCTACAAGACCTCTCTCACAGATACGCAGTATTTT,CSARPHPYKTSLTDTQYF
17,TRBD1,TRBJ1-2,-,TRBV11-1,TGTGCCAGCAGCCATACGCTTCAGGGGGGGCCAACTGGTGGCTACACCTTC,CASSHTLQGGPTGGYTF
16,TRBD2,TRBJ2-3,many,TRBV12-3/TRBV12-4,TGTGCCAGCAGCCCGATATTAGCGGGGGACACAGATACGCAGTATTTT,CASSPILAGDTDTQYF
15,-,TRBJ1-1,-,TRBV15,TGTGCCACCAGCAGAGATTACAGTATGAACACTGAAGCTTTCTTT,CATSRDYSMNTEAFF